These T cell receptor beta chains were read from a single sample in a study of radiation and T cells in renal cell carcinoma. The data were produced by immunoSEQ multiplex PCR, yet TCRdb's version contains in-frame clones alone and is incomplete. Here the sample spans 95,000 to 150,000 clones, around 80% being singletons. The sample was blood, taken from a patient whose treatment included radiotherapy and nephrectomy. The receptors come from a woman in her sixties with renal cell carcinoma. Both conserved end residues are part of each CDR3. The order of the fields is V gene, D gene, CDR3 protein. The D gene is left open where the match is weak.

TRBV4-1 | . | CASSQAQFHEQYF
TRBV20-1 | . | CSAPRNYGYTF
TRBV5-1 | . | CASSLGGSRGEQPQHF
TRBV5-4 | TRBD1 | CASSLLERGTGTDTQYF
TRBV5-1 | . | CASREVGGADYGYTF
TRBV5-1 | . | CASSSIDSPLHF
TRBV5-6 | . | CASSLQGLDQPQHF
TRBV5-1 | TRBD1 | CASSLGTGAGYEQYF
TRBV5-1 | . | CASSYQGDSYNSPLHF
TRBV18 | . | CASSQGTGGNTIYF
TRBV6-1 | . | CASSDELFQETQYF
TRBV27 | TRBD2 | CASSFRAGGFYNEQFF
TRBV7-9 | TRBD2 | CASSQDEGLAGSDTQYF
TRBV15 | TRBD1 | CATSVDRDGYTF
TRBV4-3 | . | CASSQVAAAYNEQFF
TRBV27 | . | CASSLSPGARVYEQYF
TRBV7-9 | TRBD1 | CASSLGAAGGASGELFF
TRBV19 | . | CASSEGRQPQHF
TRBV9 | . | CASSPRLSNTEAFF
TRBV9 | TRBD2 | CASSPRSLAGVGNEQFF
TRBV7-8 | . | CASSLTRNTGELFF
TRBV4-1 | . | CASSQQERQETQYF
TRBV6-5 | . | CASSQEDSTEAFF
TRBV11-1 | TRBD2 | CASSLSGLAEGEQYF
TRBV7-2 | TRBD1 | CASKWTGDQETQYF
TRBV9 | TRBD1 | CASSGQGALEAFF
TRBV7-3 | TRBD1 | CASSLSGGEAFF
TRBV19 | TRBD1 | CASRNTGTAIYGYTF
TRBV7-2 | . | CASSDYQYTDTQYF
TRBV15 | . | CATSRGSSYNSPLHF
TRBV6-5 | . | CASTRNSRITGELFF
TRBV5-4 | TRBD1 | CASSLGQGRSYNSPLHF
TRBV9 | . | CASSPHPTENTEAFF
TRBV5-4 | TRBD1 | CASRHGDRATDTQYF
TRBV2 | TRBD1 | CASSAGQGAYEQYF
TRBV6-1 | TRBD1 | CASSGTQGGEAFF
TRBV5-1 | TRBD2 | CASSLGASGRDEQFF
TRBV7-9 | TRBD1 | CASAGTGGQFF
TRBV28 | . | CAGRSGGPPNQPQHF
TRBV6-6 | . | CASSTDRLNQPQHF
TRBV5-4 | . | CASSGRDNYGYTF
TRBV6-4 | . | CASSDRASSYNEQFF
TRBV11-2 | . | CASSPLGSRVNEKLFF
TRBV6-5 | TRBD1 | CASSYLGQGDSPLHF
TRBV9 | TRBD2 | CASSVLERGPNTGELFF
TRBV2 | . | CASSPGSDPQETQYF
TRBV9 | TRBD2 | CASSVAASGTNVLTF
TRBV5-1 | TRBD2 | CASSIDSGEARTQYF
TRBV2 | TRBD1 | CASSVGTGPLEQYF
TRBV5-1 | . | CASSLVDDSYNEQFF
TRBV10-3 | . | CAISEGVAGSYEQYF
TRBV7-3 | TRBD2 | CASSPQPGLAGGLPYNEQFF
TRBV5-4 | TRBD1 | CASSFPGQGGTEAFF
TRBV4-2 | TRBD1 | CASSQELGRGREDTEAFF